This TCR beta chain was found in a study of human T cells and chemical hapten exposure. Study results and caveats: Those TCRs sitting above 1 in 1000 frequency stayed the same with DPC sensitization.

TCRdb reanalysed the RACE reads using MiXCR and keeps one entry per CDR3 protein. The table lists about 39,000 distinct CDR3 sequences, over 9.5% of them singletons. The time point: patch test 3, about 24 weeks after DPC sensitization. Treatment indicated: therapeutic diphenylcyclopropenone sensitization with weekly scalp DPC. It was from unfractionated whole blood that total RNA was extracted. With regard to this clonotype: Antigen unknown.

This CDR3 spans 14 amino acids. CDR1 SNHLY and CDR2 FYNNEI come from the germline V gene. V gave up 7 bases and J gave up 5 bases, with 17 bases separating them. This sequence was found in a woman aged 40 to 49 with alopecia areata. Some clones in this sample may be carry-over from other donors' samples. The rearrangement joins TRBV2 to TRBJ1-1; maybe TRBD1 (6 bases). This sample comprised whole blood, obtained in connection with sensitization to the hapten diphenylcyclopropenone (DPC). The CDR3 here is CASNSGLRGTEAFF. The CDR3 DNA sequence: TGTGCCAGCAACTCCGGGCTTAGGGGGACTGAAGCTTTCTTT.